This entry is about one TCR beta chain. The antigen is unknown. The sample originates from a study of shared clonotypes between healthy human individuals. Study-level points and caveats: Among a handful of donors, about 5% of naive CD4 clonotypes were found in common.

Repertoires were generated with immunoSEQ multiplex PCR, while TCRdb's copy carries only in-frame clones and drops some. Of around 2.1 million clones listed, approximately 94% are singletons. V was pared by 0 bases and J by 5 bases, with 11 bases of the junction left unmatched. The CDR3 runs to 17 residues. CDR1 is LGHNA and CDR2 is YNFKEQ in the germline V gene. CD8 cells regarded as naive lacked CD45RO, were positively chosen for CCR7, and omitted terminally differentiated effector memory CD45RA+ cells. The sequenced sample consisted of naive CD8+ T cells from PBMCs. V and J are TRBV4-2 and TRBJ2-5; TRBD2 aligns across 8 bases. This TCR came from a man in his late teens or twenties in good health. Some clones in this sample may be carry-over from other donors' samples. The CDR3 protein is CASSQDDLAGGPETQYF. The CDR3 DNA is TGTGCCAGCAGCCAAGACGACCTGGCGGGAGGACCGGAGACCCAGTACTTC.